The entry below describes one T cell receptor beta chain. These data belong to a study of cytomegalovirus exposure and HLA in healthy donors. A multiplex PCR was run with 60 Vbeta primers and 13 Jbeta primers. Sequenced by immunoSEQ multiplex PCR; TCRdb stores in-frame clones only, minus some. The table includes 160,000 or so clones, about 72% detected once. The sample was PBMCs. The source is a man aged 50 or older in good health and CMV-seropositive.

The CDR3 DNA follows: TGTGCCAGCAGCTTAGAGAACAGGGATAGCTCCTACGAGCAGTACTTC. This codes for CASSLENRDSSYEQYF. The gene calls are TRBV7-9 and TRBJ2-7; D may be TRBD1 (6 bases). Germline-derived CDR1 and CDR2 are SEHNR and FQNEAQ (reference sequence). This CDR3 region has 16 residues. The V and J ends lost 1 base and 0 bases respectively, with 13 bases between them.